This TCR beta chain was captured in a study of T cell changes during pregnancy in multiple sclerosis. Data came from immunoSEQ multiplex PCR; TCRdb stores just in-frame clones and leaves some out. The profile shows roughly 38,000 clones, approximately 89% of them singletons. CDR1 is GTSNPN and CDR2 is SVGIG in the germline V gene (reference sequence). With 0 bases removed from V and 4 bases from J, the gap between germline ends came to 12 bases. The CDR3 runs 14 residues. The sequenced sample was CD4+ T cells from peripheral blood mononuclear cells, obtained in the second trimester of pregnancy. The rearrangement joins TRBV30 to TRBJ1-1; D is unclear. The sequence was obtained from a female donor in good health, enrolled as a control in a pregnancy study. The CDR3 here is CAWSVAGISTEAFF. CDR3 nucleotides: TGTGCCTGGAGTGTAGCGGGTATTAGCACTGAAGCTTTCTTT.